This record looks at one TCR beta chain sequence and its context. Its matching antigen is unknown. Per germline, CDR1 GTSNPN and CDR2 SVGIG (reference sequence). The CDR3 sequence is 15 residues long. V lost 0 bases, J lost 1 base, and 11 bases lay in between. The data are from a study of blood T cells in healthy people across ages. The study, taken as a whole, reports: Changes in expanded clonotypes were possibly confounded, as the CMV status of donors was unknown. Long-lived donors had more naive CD4+ cells and higher diversity than aged donors.

The people who gave samples were healthy Caucasians from Russia, aged roughly 6 to 100. Primers used in a second PCR of roughly 6 to 11 cycles were a sample-barcoded 5' primer and a J-beta primer mix. TCRdb analysed the 5' RACE reads with MiXCR anew, one entry per CDR3 protein. The sample yields about 1.6 million distinct CDR3 sequences, approximately 32% seen once. This TCR came from a woman in her twenties or thirties in good health. The gene calls are TRBV30 and TRBJ2-3, with D unresolved. The source material was blood. CDR3 in amino acids: CAWSVRPTGTDTQYF. CDR3 coding DNA: TGTGCCTGGAGTGTACGCCCTACCGGCACAGATACGCAGTATTTT. The variable domain in full, with the rest retrieved from reference TRBV30 and TRBJ2-3, is SQTIHQWPATLVQPVGSPLSLECTVEGTSNPNLYWYRQAAGRGLQLLFYSVGIGQISSEVPQNLSASRPQDRQFILSSKKLLLSDSGFYLCAWSVRPTGTDTQYFGPGTRLTVL.